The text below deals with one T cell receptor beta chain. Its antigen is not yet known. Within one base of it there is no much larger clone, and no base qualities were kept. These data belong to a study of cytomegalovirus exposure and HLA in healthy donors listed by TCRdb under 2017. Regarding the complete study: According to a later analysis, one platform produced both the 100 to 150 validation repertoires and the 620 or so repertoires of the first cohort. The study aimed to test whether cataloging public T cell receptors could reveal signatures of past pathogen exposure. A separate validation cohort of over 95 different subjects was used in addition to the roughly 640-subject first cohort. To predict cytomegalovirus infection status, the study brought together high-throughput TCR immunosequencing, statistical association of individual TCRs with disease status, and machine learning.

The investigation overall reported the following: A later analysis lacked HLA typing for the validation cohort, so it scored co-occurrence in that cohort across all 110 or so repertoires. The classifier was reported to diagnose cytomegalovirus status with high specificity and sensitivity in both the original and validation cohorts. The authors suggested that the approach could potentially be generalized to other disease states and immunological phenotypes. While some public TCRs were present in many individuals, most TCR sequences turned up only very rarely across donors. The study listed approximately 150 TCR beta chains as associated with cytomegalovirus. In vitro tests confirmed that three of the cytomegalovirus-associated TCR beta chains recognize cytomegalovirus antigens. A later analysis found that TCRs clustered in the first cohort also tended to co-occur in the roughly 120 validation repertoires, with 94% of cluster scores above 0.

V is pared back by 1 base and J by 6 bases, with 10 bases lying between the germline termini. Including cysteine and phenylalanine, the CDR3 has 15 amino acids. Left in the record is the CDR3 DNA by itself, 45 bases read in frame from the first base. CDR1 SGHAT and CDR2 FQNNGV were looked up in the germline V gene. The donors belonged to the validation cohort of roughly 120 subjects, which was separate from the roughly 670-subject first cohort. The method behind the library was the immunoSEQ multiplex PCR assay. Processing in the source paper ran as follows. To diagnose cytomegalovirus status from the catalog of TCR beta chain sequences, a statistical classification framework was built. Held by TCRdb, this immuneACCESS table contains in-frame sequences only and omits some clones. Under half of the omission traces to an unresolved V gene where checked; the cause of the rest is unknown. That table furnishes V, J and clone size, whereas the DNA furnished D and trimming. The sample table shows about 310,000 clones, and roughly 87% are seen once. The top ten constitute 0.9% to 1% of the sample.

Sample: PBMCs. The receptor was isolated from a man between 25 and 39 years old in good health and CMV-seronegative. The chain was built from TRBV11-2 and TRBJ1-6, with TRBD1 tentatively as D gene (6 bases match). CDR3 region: CASSLGQGRNSPLHF. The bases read TGTGCCAGCAGCTTAGGCCAGGGGCGTAATTCACCCCTCCACTTT.